This is a list of T cell receptor beta chains from one sample in a study of early stage breast cancer tumors. Assay used: immunoSEQ multiplex PCR; TCRdb lists only in-frame clones, some missing. The data hold under 35,000 clones, with about four fifths observed a single time. Material for sequencing was blood. These receptors originate from a person between 45 and 65 years old with breast cancer. CDR3s include the opening cysteine and the closing phenylalanine or tryptophan. The order of the fields is J gene, D gene, V gene, CDR3 length, clone size, CDR3 DNA, CDR3 protein. D genes are given only for firm matches. Only some rows state a clone size, as once, few, many or a class for expanded clones.

TRBJ1-3 | NA | TRBV7-2 | 16 | NA | TGTGCCAGCAGCTTAGACCTGGATCGCTCTGGAAACACCATATATTTT | CASSLDLDRSGNTIYF
TRBJ1-1 | TRBD1 | TRBV19 | 15 | NA | TGTGCCAGCACCGACAGGGGGAAGGTGAACACTGAAGCTTTCTTT | CASTDRGKVNTEAFF
TRBJ1-2 | NA | TRBV11-2 | 13 | NA | TGTGCCAGCAGCTCGGGACGGGGGGTAGGCTACACCTTC | CASSSGRGVGYTF
TRBJ2-3 | TRBD1 | TRBV28 | 15 | NA | TGTGCCAGCAGTTTGAGGGGGACAGGCACAGATACGCAGTATTTT | CASSLRGTGTDTQYF
TRBJ1-2 | NA | TRBV25-1 | 13 | NA | TGTGCCAGCAGTAAGGCGGGGTCCTATGGCTACACCTTC | CASSKAGSYGYTF
TRBJ1-2 | NA | TRBV6-6 | 12 | NA | TGTGCCAGCTCGGAGGCCCTCTATGGCTACACCTTC | CASSEALYGYTF
TRBJ2-3 | TRBD2 | TRBV9 | 15 | NA | TGTGCCAGCAGCGGTCGCGGGAGGGCCACAGATACGCAGTATTTT | CASSGRGRATDTQYF
TRBJ1-2 | NA | TRBV6-1 | 13 | NA | TGTGCCAGCAGTGAAAGGAAGAATGGTGGCTACACCTTC | CASSERKNGGYTF
TRBJ2-1 | NA | TRBV9 | 16 | NA | TGTGCCAGCAGCGAATCCGGGCTAGGAGCCTACAATGAGCAGTTCTTC | CASSESGLGAYNEQFF
TRBJ2-3 | TRBD2 | TRBV6-1 | 15 | NA | TGTGCCAGCAGTGAAGGTCCCGGGGGGGCAGATACGCAGTATTTT | CASSEGPGGADTQYF
TRBJ1-2 | NA | TRBV18 | 13 | NA | TGTGCCAGCTCACCAGGGGGCGGATATGGCTACACCTTC | CASSPGGGYGYTF
TRBJ1-4 | TRBD1 | TRBV10-3 | 13 | NA | TGTGCCATCAGTGAGACAGGGGGCGAAAAACTGTTTTTT | CAISETGGEKLFF
TRBJ1-2 | TRBD1 | TRBV5-6 | 16 | NA | TGTGCCAGCAGTTCCGGGACAGGGGGCGCGTCCTATGGCTACACCTTC | CASSSGTGGASYGYTF
TRBJ1-4 | TRBD1 | TRBV5-5 | 16 | NA | TGTGCCAGCAGCGCCGGACAGGGAAAGGCTAATGAAAAACTGTTTTTT | CASSAGQGKANEKLFF
TRBJ2-5 | TRBD1 | TRBV18 | 16 | NA | TGTGCCAGCTCCCAAGAAAGGGCAGGGGGCATGGAGACCCAGTACTTC | CASSQERAGGMETQYF
TRBJ2-2 | NA | TRBV5-1 | 15 | NA | TGCGCCAGCAGCGGATTAACGACAGGCACCGGGGAGCTGTTTTTT | CASSGLTTGTGELFF
TRBJ2-1 | NA | TRBV7-2 | 12 | NA | TGTGCCAGCAGAGCTCCTGGCGATGAGCAGTTCTTC | CASRAPGDEQFF
TRBJ2-7 | NA | TRBV11-2 | 12 | few | TGTGCCAGCAGCTCGAACCAGGATGAGCAGTACTTC | CASSSNQDEQYF
TRBJ2-2 | NA | TRBV11-2 | 16 | few | TGTGCCAGCAGCGTGCGCCTTTCTGCGAACACCGGGGAGCTGTTTTTT | CASSVRLSANTGELFF
TRBJ2-2 | NA | TRBV18 | 14 | NA | TGTGCCAGCTCACCAGCTGCTAACACCGGGGAGCTGTTTTTT | CASSPAANTGELFF
TRBJ2-1 | TRBD2 | TRBV2 | 14 | NA | TGTGCCAGCCAGAGGACTAGCGGCAACAATGAGCAGTTCTTC | CASQRTSGNNEQFF
TRBJ2-2 | TRBD2 | TRBV2 | 14 | NA | TGTGCCAGCAGGGCGGGGGGCCCCACCGGGGAGCTGTTTTTT | CASRAGGPTGELFF
TRBJ1-2 | NA | TRBV2 | 12 | once | TGTGCCCAGGGTGCCAATAACTATGGCTACACCTTC | CAQGANNYGYTF
TRBJ2-2 | TRBD2 | TRBV11-2 | 15 | NA | TGTGCCAGCAGCTCCGGACTAGCGGGACCCGGGGAGCTGTTTTTT | CASSSGLAGPGELFF
TRBJ1-5 | TRBD1 | TRBV7-2 | 14 | NA | TGTGCCAGCAGCCCGACAGGGGGTAATCAGCCCCAGCATTTT | CASSPTGGNQPQHF
TRBJ1-5 | TRBD1 | TRBV19 | 17 | NA | TGTGCCAGTAGTATAGTTGGGACAGCGTATAGCAATCAGCCCCAGCATTTT | CASSIVGTAYSNQPQHF
TRBJ2-7 | TRBD2 | TRBV5-1 | 16 | NA | TGCGCCAGCAGCTCGGATTTAACTAGCGGGAGTTACGAGCAGTACTTC | CASSSDLTSGSYEQYF
TRBJ2-5 | TRBD1 | TRBV5-1 | 13 | NA | TGCGCCAGCAGAGACAGGGTTTCAGAGACCCAGTACTTC | CASRDRVSETQYF
TRBJ2-1 | NA | TRBV5-4 | 11 | few | TGTGCCATGCCGTCCGACAATGAGCAGTTCTTC | CAMPSDNEQFF
TRBJ1-1 | NA | TRBV29-1 | 14 | NA | TGCAGCGTATCCCTTCAGGGGAAGGACACTGAAGCTTTCTTT | CSVSLQGKDTEAFF